The source of this T cell receptor beta chain is a study of blood T cells in healthy people across ages. V lost 3 bases, J lost 8 bases, and 9 bases stayed unmatched. Per the germline V gene, CDR1 is SGHTA and CDR2 is FQGTGA. This CDR3 has 15 residues. The use of a sample-barcoded 5' primer and a J-beta primer mix characterized a second PCR of about 6 to 12 cycles. TCRdb fed the 5' RACE reads into MiXCR, producing one record per CDR3 protein. The sample records hundreds of thousands of distinct CDR3 sequences, around 49% being singletons. The sample consisted of blood. This chain links TRBV7-3 with TRBJ2-3, with 9 nucleotides matching TRBD1. The sequence was collected from a young man in good health. CDR3 nucleotides: TGTGCCAGCAGCTTGGACAGGGGACAGCGGGGTACGCAGTATTTT. Translation gives CASSLDRGQRGTQYF.